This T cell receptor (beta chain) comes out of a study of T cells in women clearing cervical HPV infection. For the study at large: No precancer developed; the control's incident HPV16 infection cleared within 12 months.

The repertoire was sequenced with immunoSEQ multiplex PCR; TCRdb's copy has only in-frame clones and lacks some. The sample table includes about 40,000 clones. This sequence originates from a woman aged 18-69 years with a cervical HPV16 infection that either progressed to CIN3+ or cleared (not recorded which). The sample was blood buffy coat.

CDR3 loop: CSVEDERGRETQYF. The covered CDR3 bases are TGCAGCGTTGAAGATGAGCGGGGACGGGAGACC. The rearrangement joins TRBV29-1 to TRBJ2-5; 7 positions agree with TRBD2. The observed sequence ends 3 residues before the CDR3 terminus, with the missing tail filled in from the germline J gene. V lost 0 bases, J lost 5 bases, and 6 bases stayed unmatched. The CDR3 has 14 residues. CDR1 is SQVTM, CDR2 ANQGSEA, per germline.